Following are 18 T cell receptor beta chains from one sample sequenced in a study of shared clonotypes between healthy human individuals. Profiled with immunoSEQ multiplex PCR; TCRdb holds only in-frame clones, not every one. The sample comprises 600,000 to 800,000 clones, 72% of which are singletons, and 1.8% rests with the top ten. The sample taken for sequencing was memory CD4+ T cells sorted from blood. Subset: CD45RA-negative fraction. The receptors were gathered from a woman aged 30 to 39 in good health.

In nucleotides, the CDR3 is TGCGCCAGCAGCTTGTTTGACAGGGGGCCCCGAGAGACCCAGTACTTC. Amino acids: CASSLFDRGPRETQYF. The chain combines TRBV5-1 with TRBJ2-5, with 10 positions matching TRBD1. CDR1 SGHRS and CDR2 YFSETQ come from the germline V gene. This CDR3 comprises 16 residues. The ends lost 1 base at V and 4 bases at J; junction bases unmatched: 7.

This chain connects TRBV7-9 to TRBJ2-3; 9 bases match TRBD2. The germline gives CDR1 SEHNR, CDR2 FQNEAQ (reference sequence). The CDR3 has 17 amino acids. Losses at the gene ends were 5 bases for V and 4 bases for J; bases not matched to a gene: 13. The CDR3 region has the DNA TGTGCCAGCAGCCCCTCCCGTGATAGCGGGAGTGCAGATACGCAGTATTTT. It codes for CASSPSRDSGSADTQYF.

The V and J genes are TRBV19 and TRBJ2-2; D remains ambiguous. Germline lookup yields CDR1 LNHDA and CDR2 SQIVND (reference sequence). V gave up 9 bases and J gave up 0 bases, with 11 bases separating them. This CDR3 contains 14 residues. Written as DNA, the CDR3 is TGTGCCAGCTCCGCAAGGGCGAACACCGGGGAGCTGTTTTTT. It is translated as CASSARANTGELFF.

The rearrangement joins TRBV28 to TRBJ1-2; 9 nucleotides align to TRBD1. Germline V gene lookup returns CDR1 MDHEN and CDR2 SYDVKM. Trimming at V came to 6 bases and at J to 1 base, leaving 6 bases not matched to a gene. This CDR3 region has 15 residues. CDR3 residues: CASSPGTGINYGYTF. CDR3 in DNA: TGTGCCAGCAGCCCCGGGACAGGGATTAACTATGGCTACACCTTC.

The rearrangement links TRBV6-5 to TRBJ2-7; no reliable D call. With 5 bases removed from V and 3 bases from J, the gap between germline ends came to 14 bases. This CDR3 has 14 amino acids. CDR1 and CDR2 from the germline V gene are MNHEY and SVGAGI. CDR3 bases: TGTGCCAGCAGTGTACAGAGTCAGAACTACGAGCAGTACTTC. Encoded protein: CASSVQSQNYEQYF.

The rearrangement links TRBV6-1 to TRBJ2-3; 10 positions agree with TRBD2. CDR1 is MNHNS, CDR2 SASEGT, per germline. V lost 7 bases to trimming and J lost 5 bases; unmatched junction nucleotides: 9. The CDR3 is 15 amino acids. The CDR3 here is CASTRGAGGGDTQYF. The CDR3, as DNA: TGTGCCAGCACCCGCGGAGCGGGAGGGGGAGATACGCAGTATTTT.

The CDR3 loop is CASQTGGSQPQHF. CDR3 nucleotides: TGTGCCAGCCAAACAGGGGGTAGCCAGCCCCAGCATTTT. The chain joins TRBV28 to TRBJ1-5; 8 bases map to TRBD1. With 8 bases clipped from V and 7 bases from J, the junction kept 7 bases outside the gene matches. Germline loops: CDR1 MDHEN, CDR2 SYDVKM. This CDR3 comprises 13 residues.

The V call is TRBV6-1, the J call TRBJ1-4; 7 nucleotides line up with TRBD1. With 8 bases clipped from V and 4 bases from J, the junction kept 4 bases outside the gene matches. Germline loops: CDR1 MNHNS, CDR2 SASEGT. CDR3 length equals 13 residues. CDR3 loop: CASWTGVNEKLFF. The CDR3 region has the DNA TGTGCCAGCTGGACAGGCGTTAATGAAAAACTGTTTTTT.

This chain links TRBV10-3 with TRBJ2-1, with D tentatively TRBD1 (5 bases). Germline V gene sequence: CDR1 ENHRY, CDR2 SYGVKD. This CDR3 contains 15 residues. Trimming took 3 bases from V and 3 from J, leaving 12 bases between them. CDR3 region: CAISEPQGSYNEQFF. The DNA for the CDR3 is TGTGCCATCAGTGAACCCCAGGGCAGCTACAATGAGCAGTTCTTC.

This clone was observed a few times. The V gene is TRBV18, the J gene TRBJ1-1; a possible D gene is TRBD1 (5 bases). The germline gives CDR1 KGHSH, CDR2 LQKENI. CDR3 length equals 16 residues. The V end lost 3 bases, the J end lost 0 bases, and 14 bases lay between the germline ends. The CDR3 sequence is CASSPGQVDMNTEAFF. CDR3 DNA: TGTGCCAGCTCACCGGGGCAGGTCGACATGAACACTGAAGCTTTCTTT.

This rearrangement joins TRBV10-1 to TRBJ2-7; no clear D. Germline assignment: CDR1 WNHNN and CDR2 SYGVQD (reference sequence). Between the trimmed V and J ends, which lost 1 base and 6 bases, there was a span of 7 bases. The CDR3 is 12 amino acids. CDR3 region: CASSEFGLEQYF. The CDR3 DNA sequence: TGCGCCAGCAGTGAGTTTGGGCTCGAGCAGTACTTC.

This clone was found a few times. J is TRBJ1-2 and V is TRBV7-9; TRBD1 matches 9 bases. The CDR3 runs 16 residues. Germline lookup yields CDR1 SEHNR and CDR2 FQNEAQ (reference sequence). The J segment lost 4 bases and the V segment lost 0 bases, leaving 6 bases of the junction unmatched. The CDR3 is CASSLAGTGSTYGYTF. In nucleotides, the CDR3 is TGTGCCAGCAGCTTAGCCGGGACAGGGTCTACCTATGGCTACACCTTC.

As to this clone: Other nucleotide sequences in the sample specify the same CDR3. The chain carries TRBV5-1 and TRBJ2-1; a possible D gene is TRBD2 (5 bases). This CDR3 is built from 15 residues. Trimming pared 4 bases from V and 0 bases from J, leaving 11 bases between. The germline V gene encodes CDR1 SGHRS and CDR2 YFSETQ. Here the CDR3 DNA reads TGCGCCAGCAGCCAGGACTCTGGCTCCTACAATGAGCAGTTCTTC. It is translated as CASSQDSGSYNEQFF.

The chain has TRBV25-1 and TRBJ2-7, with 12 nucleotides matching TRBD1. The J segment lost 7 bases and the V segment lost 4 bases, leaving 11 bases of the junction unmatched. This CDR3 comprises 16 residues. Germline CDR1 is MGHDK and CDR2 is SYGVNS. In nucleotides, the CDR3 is TGTGCCAGCAGTGGTTGGGGGACAGGGGGCGCGGAGGAGCAGTACTTC. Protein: CASSGWGTGGAEEQYF.

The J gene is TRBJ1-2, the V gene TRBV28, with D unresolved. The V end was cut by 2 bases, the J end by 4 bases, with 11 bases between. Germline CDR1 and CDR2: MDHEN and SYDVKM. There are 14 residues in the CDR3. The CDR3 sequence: CASSLSGETYGYTF. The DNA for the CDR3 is TGTGCCAGCAGTTTAAGCGGGGAAACCTATGGCTACACCTTC.

The CDR3 loop is CASRTGGNRYEQYF. As DNA, the CDR3 is TGTGCCAGCAGAACAGGGGGCAATCGCTACGAGCAGTACTTC. The chain employs TRBV6-5 and TRBJ2-7; 9 bases are shared with TRBD1. V shed 6 bases and J 3 bases; nucleotides not matched to a gene: 6. The germline gives CDR1 MNHEY, CDR2 SVGAGI. This CDR3 comprises 14 residues.

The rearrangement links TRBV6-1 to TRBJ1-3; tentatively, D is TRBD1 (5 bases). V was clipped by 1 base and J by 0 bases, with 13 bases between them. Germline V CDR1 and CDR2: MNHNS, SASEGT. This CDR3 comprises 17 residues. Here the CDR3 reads CASSEVWWGLSGNTIYF. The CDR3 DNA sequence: TGTGCCAGCAGTGAAGTTTGGTGGGGCCTCTCTGGAAACACCATATATTTT.

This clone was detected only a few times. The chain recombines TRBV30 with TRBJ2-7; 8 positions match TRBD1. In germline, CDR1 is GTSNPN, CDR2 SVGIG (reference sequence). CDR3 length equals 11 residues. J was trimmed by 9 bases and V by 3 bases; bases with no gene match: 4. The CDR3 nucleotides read TGTGCCTGGAGCAGGGGGCAGGGGCAGTACTTC. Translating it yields CAWSRGQGQYF.